This TCR beta chain was obtained from a study of T cell repertoires in cytomegalovirus infection. About the study: Public signatures in TCR beta pointed to CMV infection and matching HLA type.

TCRdb analysed the reads with MiXCR anew, one entry per CDR3 protein. This sample has hundreds of thousands of distinct CDR3 sequences, with roughly 35% found just once. Worth noting for this clonotype: Its matching antigen is unknown.

Germline V gene lookup returns CDR1 DFQATT and CDR2 SNEGSKA (reference sequence). This CDR3 is 13 amino acids long. Trimming left V 7 bases short and J 6 bases short, with 13 bases between. General study results and limits: Dominating the ex vivo response were TCR beta clonotypes that were CMV-specific and HLA-C-restricted.

The V and J genes are TRBV20-1 and TRBJ1-6; D is ambiguous. Sequenced sample: PBMCs. This TCR was recovered from a human donor in good health (CMV status not recorded). Some clones in this sample may be carry-over from other donors' samples. CDR3 loop: CSVWEAPNSPLHF. As DNA, the CDR3 is TGCAGTGTCTGGGAAGCGCCTAATTCACCCCTCCACTTT.